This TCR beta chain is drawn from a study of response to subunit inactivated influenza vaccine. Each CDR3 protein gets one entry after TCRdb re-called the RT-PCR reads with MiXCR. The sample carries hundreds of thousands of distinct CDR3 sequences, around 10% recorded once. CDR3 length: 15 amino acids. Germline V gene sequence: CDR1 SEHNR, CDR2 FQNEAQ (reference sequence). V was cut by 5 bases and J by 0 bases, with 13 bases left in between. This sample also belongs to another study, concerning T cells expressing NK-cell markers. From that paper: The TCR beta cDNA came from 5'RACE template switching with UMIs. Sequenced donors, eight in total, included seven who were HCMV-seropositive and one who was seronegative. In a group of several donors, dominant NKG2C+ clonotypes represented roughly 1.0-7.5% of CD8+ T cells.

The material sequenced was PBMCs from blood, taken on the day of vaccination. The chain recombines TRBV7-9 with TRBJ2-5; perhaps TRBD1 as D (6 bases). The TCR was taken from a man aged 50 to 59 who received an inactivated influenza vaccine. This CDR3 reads CASSVEQGYQETQYF. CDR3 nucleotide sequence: TGTGCCAGCAGCGTCGAACAGGGTTACCAAGAGACCCAGTACTTC.